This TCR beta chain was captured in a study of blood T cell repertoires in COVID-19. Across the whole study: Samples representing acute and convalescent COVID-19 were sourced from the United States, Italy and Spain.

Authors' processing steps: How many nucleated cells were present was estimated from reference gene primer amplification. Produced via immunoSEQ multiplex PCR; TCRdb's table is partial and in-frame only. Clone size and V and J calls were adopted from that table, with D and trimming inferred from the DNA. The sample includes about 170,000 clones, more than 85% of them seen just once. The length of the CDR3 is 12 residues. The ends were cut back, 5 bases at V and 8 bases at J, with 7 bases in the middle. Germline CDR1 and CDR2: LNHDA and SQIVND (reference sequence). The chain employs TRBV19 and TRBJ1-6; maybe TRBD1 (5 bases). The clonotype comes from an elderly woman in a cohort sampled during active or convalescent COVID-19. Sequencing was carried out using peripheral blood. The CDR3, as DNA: TGTGCCAGTAGTCCACAGGATTCACCCCTCCACTTT. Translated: CASSPQDSPLHF.